A selection of T cell receptor beta chains follows, all from one sample in a study of Graves' ophthalmopathy and Graves' hyperthyroidism. TCRdb reanalysed the multiplex PCR reads using MiXCR and keeps one entry per CDR3 protein. The sample includes a few hundred thousand distinct CDR3 sequences, under 25% seen only once; the top ten take around 3.2%. Sequenced material: peripheral blood. The receptors stem from a woman aged 18-35 years with stable Graves' hyperthyroidism. Both conserved end residues are part of each CDR3. The order of the fields is V gene, D gene, J gene, clone size, CDR3 DNA, CDR3 protein. A D gene is named only where the DNA matches it firmly. Clone size is given for some rows only: seen once, a few or many times, or a class if the clone is expanded.

>TRBV12-3/TRBV12-4|-|TRBJ2-7|many
TGTGCCAGCAGCCTCCCTGACACTTCCTACGAGCAGTACTTC
CASSLPDTSYEQYF
>TRBV6-1|-|TRBJ1-1|many
TGTGCCAGCAGTGAAATGGGCAGCTTGAACACTGAAGCTTTCTTT
CASSEMGSLNTEAFF
>TRBV2|TRBD2|TRBJ2-7|many
TGTGCCAGCAGTGAATCCGGGACTAGCGAGTACGAGCAGTACTTC
CASSESGTSEYEQYF
>TRBV12-3/TRBV12-4|-|TRBJ2-7|many
TGTGCCAGCAGTTTTGGGGGAGAGAAGTACGAGCAGTACTTC
CASSFGGEKYEQYF
>TRBV20-1|-|TRBJ2-5|many
TGCAGTGCTGACTTAGGGCGGGAGACCCAGTACTTC
CSADLGRETQYF
>TRBV6-2/TRBV6-3|-|TRBJ2-3|many
TGTGCCAGCAGTTATGGGGCCTTCGCAGATACGCAGTATTTT
CASSYGAFADTQYF
>TRBV5-1|-|TRBJ1-2|few
TGCGCCAGCAGCATAGACAGGTTATTCTACGGCTACACCTTC
CASSIDRLFYGYTF
>TRBV7-8|TRBD1|TRBJ2-7|few
TGTGCCAGCAGCTTGGCCGGACAGGACTACGAGCAGTACTTC
CASSLAGQDYEQYF
>TRBV12-3/TRBV12-4|-|TRBJ1-5|many
TGTGCCAGCAGCTCTGGACGGTTTGATAGCAATCAGCCCCAGCATTTT
CASSSGRFDSNQPQHF
>TRBV6-1|-|TRBJ1-1|-
TGTGCCAGCAGTGAAGCCTTGACTACTGAAGCTTTCTTT
CASSEALTTEAFF
>TRBV12-3/TRBV12-4|TRBD1|TRBJ2-7|many
TGTGCCAGCAGTTTGGGACAGGGGCACGAGCAGTACTTC
CASSLGQGHEQYF
>TRBV15|-|TRBJ1-3|many
TGTGCCACCAGCAGATACCGAGTGGGGGCTTTTGGAAACACCATATATTTT
CATSRYRVGAFGNTIYF
>TRBV2|TRBD1|TRBJ1-2|once
TGTGCCAGCAGTTACTCTGACAGGGTTCATGGCTACACCTTC
CASSYSDRVHGYTF
>TRBV6-1|-|TRBJ2-7|many
TGTGCCAGCATGCCGCCCTCTGGTGCTTCCTCCTACGAGCAGTACTTC
CASMPPSGASSYEQYF
>TRBV10-2|TRBD1|TRBJ1-5|-
TGTGCCAGCAGTCGACCTGGACAGGGTTTGAGCAATCAGCCCCAGCATTTT
CASSRPGQGLSNQPQHF
>TRBV27|TRBD1|TRBJ1-2|-
TGTGCCAGCAGTTTATCAGGGGGACAGGGGGCGGCCTATGGCTACACCTTC
CASSLSGGQGAAYGYTF
>TRBV20-1|TRBD1|TRBJ1-1|-
TGCAGTGCTAGAGATCTTTGGCGTACAGGGGAGGGCACTGAAGCTTTCTTT
CSARDLWRTGEGTEAFF
>TRBV11-1|TRBD1|TRBJ2-5|many
TGTGCCAGCAGCCCGGGACAGGGGGATCAAGAGACCCAGTACTTC
CASSPGQGDQETQYF
>TRBV6-1|-|TRBJ1-2|many
TGTGCCAGCAGTGAAGATGTGGGGAGCGGCTACACCTTC
CASSEDVGSGYTF
>TRBV12-5|TRBD1|TRBJ1-1|many
TGTGCTAGTGGGACAGGGTTGGCTGAAGCTTTCTTT
CASGTGLAEAFF
>TRBV18|-|TRBJ1-6|many
TGTGCCAGCTCACCATATCTCGCTGAAAATAATTCACCCCTCCACTTT
CASSPYLAENNSPLHF
>TRBV10-1|TRBD1|TRBJ2-5|many
TGCGCCAGCAGTGTAAAGGACAGGGGGATAGAGACCCAGTACTTC
CASSVKDRGIETQYF
>TRBV5-1|-|TRBJ2-2|many
TGCGCCAGCACCATCTCGCCGAACACCGGGGAGCTGTTTTTT
CASTISPNTGELFF
>TRBV15|-|TRBJ1-5|many
TGTGCCACCAGCAGAGATCTGGAGGGGGGCCATCAGCCCCAGCATTTT
CATSRDLEGGHQPQHF
>TRBV6-5|-|TRBJ1-6|many
TGTGCCAGCACCCGGGCCAGAGATTCACCCCTCCACTTT
CASTRARDSPLHF
>TRBV12-3/TRBV12-4|TRBD1|TRBJ1-2|many
TGTGCCAGCAGTTCCGAACTGGACAGGGTACGACGGTATGGCTACACCTTC
CASSSELDRVRRYGYTF
>TRBV20-1|-|TRBJ1-2|many
TGCAGTGCACCACAGGGTAGGGAAGATGGCTACACCTTC
CSAPQGREDGYTF
>TRBV11-3|-|TRBJ2-7|few
TGTGCCAGCAGCTTAGAAGGTCCCTCGAAGCAGTACTTC
CASSLEGPSKQYF
>TRBV18|-|TRBJ1-5|many
TGTGCCAGCTCACCAAGGTGGATCAATCAGCCCCAGCATTTT
CASSPRWINQPQHF
>TRBV5-1|TRBD1|TRBJ2-2|many
TGCGCCAGCAGCCACGACAGGGTCAACACCGGGGAGCTGTTTTTT
CASSHDRVNTGELFF
>TRBV5-1|TRBD1|TRBJ1-1|few
TGCGCCAGCAGCTTCCCAGGGGGCAACACTGAAGCTTTCTTT
CASSFPGGNTEAFF
>TRBV29-1|-|TRBJ1-2|many
TGCAGCGTCCTGCAGGGGGGCTACACCTTC
CSVLQGGYTF
>TRBV27|-|TRBJ1-2|-
TGTGCCAGCAGTTTATCTCCCCACATAACTAACTATGGCTACACCTTC
CASSLSPHITNYGYTF
>TRBV19|-|TRBJ1-1|-
TGTGCCAGTAGTATAATGAGAACCGGCACTGAAGCTTTCTTT
CASSIMRTGTEAFF
>TRBV5-1|-|TRBJ2-5|-
TGCGCCAGCAGCTTTTTCGGGGATCAAGAGACCCAGTACTTC
CASSFFGDQETQYF
>TRBV12-3/TRBV12-4|-|TRBJ2-2|few
TGTGCCAGCAGTTTAGAGCTAGCCATGACCGGGGAGCTGTTTTTT
CASSLELAMTGELFF
>TRBV12-3/TRBV12-4|TRBD1|TRBJ1-2|-
TGTGCCAGCAACGGACAGGGGAATGGCTACACCTTC
CASNGQGNGYTF
>TRBV7-2|TRBD1|TRBJ1-1|many
TGTGCCAGCAGCGGGCGGACAGGGGGCCCCACTGAAGCTTTCTTT
CASSGRTGGPTEAFF
>TRBV2|-|TRBJ2-5|many
TGTGCCAGCAGTGACCAGTACCAAGAGACCCAGTACTTC
CASSDQYQETQYF
>TRBV20-1|-|TRBJ2-7|many
TGCAGTGCTAGTCCCGGGAGCTCCTACGAGCAGTACTTC
CSASPGSSYEQYF
>TRBV11-2|-|TRBJ2-5|-
TGTGCCAGCAGCCCTATGGGCGGGGTACAATGGGAGACCCAGTACTTC
CASSPMGGVQWETQYF
>TRBV12-3/TRBV12-4|TRBD2|TRBJ2-5|-
TGTGCCAGCAGCCGGGGTAGCGGGAGGGCCGTTGAGACCCAGTACTTC
CASSRGSGRAVETQYF
>TRBV28|TRBD1|TRBJ2-5|-
TGTGCCAGCAGTTCCTTCAACCCTCGACAGGGCAAACAAGAGACCCAGTACTTC
CASSSFNPRQGKQETQYF
>TRBV6-2/TRBV6-3|TRBD1|TRBJ1-5|few
TGTGCCAGCAGTTTTCGACAGGGACCTACCAATCAGCCCCAGCATTTT
CASSFRQGPTNQPQHF
>TRBV12-3/TRBV12-4|TRBD2|TRBJ2-7|many
TGTGCCAGCAGTTGGTCTAGCGGGTCCTACGAGCAGTACTTC
CASSWSSGSYEQYF